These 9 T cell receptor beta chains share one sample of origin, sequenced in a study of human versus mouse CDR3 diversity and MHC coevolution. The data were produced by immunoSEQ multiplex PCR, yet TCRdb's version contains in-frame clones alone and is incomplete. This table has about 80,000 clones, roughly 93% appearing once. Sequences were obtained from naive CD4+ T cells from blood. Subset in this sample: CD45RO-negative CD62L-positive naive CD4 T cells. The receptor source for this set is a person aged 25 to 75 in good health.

CDR3 amino acids: CAWTRTGTWEQYF. The CDR3, as DNA: TGTGCCTGGACCCGGACAGGGACCTGGGAGCAGTACTTC. The chain employs TRBV30 and TRBJ2-7; 8 nucleotides match TRBD1. In germline, CDR1 is GTSNPN, CDR2 SVGIG (reference sequence). CDR3 length: 13 amino acids. V lost 4 bases and J lost 7; bases outside the gene matches: 9.

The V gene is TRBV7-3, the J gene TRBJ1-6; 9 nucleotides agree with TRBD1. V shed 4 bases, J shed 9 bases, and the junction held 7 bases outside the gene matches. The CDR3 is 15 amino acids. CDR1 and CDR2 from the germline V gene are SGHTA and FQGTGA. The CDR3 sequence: CASSSGTGISSPLHF. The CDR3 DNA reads TGTGCCAGCAGCTCAGGGACAGGGATAAGTTCACCCCTCCACTTT.

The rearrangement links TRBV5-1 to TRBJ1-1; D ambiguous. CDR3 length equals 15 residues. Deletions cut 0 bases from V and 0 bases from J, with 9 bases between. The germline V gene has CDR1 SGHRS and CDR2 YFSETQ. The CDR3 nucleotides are TGCGCCAGCAGCTTGGCCCTCCCAGTGAACACTGAAGCTTTCTTT. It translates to CASSLALPVNTEAFF.

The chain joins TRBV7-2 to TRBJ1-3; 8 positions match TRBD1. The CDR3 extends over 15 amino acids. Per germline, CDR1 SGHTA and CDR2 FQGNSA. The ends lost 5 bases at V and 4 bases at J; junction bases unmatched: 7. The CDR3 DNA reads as TGTGCCAGCAGCCCCGACAGGGGAAGGGGAAACACCATATATTTT. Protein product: CASSPDRGRGNTIYF.

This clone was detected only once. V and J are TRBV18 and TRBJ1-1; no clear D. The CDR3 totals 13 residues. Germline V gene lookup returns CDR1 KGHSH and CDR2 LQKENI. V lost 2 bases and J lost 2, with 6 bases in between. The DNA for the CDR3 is TGTGCCAGCTCACCAGTGACTAACACTGAAGCTTTCTTT. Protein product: CASSPVTNTEAFF. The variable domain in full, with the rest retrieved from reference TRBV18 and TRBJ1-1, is NAGVMQNPRHLVRRRGQEARLRCSPMKGHSHVYWYRQLPEEGLKFMVYLQKENIIDESGMPKERFSAEFPKEGPSILRIQQVVRGDSAAYFCASSPVTNTEAFFGQGTRLTVV.

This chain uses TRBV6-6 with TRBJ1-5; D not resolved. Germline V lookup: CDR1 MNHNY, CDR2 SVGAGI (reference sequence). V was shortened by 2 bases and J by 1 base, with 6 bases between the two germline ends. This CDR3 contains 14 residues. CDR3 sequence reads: CASSYTGSNQPQHF. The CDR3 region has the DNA TGTGCCAGCAGTTACACCGGGAGCAATCAGCCCCAGCATTTT.

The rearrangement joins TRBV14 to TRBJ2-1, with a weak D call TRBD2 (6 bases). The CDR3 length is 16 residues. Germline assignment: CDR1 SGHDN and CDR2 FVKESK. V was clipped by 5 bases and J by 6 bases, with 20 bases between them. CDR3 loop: CASSVLAGTLLNEQFF. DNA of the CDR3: TGTGCCAGCAGCGTTCTAGCCGGGACTCTCCTCAATGAGCAGTTCTTC.

The CDR3 DNA reads as TGTGCCAGCAGAACAGGGGCCGGTGGAAACACCATATATTTT. Translating gives CASRTGAGGNTIYF. The gene calls are TRBV6-6 and TRBJ1-3; the match to TRBD1 covers 7 bases. From germline, CDR1 is MNHNY and CDR2 SVGAGI (reference sequence). CDR3 length equals 14 residues. After removal of 6 bases from V and 3 bases from J, the junction contained 5 bases not matched to a gene.

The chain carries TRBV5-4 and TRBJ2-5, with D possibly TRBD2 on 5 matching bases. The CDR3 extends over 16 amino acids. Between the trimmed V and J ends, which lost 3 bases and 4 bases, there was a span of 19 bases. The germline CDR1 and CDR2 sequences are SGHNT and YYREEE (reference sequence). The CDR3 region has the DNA TGTGCCAGCAGCTCCGCTGGGCGGGCAATGATAGAGACCCAGTACTTC. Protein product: CASSSAGRAMIETQYF.